The next 22 T cell receptor beta chains were all read from a single sample in a study of T cells after yellow fever vaccination (dated by TCRdb to the late 2010s). Receptors were amplified or captured by 5' RACE. Instrument used: Illumina NovaSeq 6000. The public reads were reprocessed in TCRdb via fastp at Q25 and MiXCR, keeping in-frame beta chains. Rows merge per CDR3 protein into single entries with the most common DNA and genes. The sample data list a few hundred thousand distinct CDR3 sequences, and about 4% of these were observed just once. 20% to 25% of the sample is held by the ten biggest clonotypes. The treatment or condition label, read with the paper, signifies: live attenuated yellow fever vaccine strain. This specimen was PBMCs, taken 5 days after the yellow fever booster vaccination. Every receptor here comes from a man between 18 and 29 years old who received the YFV17D yellow fever vaccine.

The chain combines TRBV20-1 with TRBJ1-6; a possible D gene is TRBD1 (5 bases). The V gene's germline CDR1 is DFQATT and CDR2 SNEGSKA (reference sequence). The CDR3 spans 14 residues. V was pared by 1 base and J by 14 bases, with 18 bases between. The CDR3, as DNA: TGCAGTGCTAGAGTAATCAACAGGAGCTGGGCCCTCCACTTT. The encoded protein is CSARVINRSWALHF.

This clonotype came up many times. The chain uses TRBV4-1 and TRBJ1-5; 9 bases match TRBD1. Germline loops: CDR1 MGHRA, CDR2 YSYEKL. The CDR3 has 15 residues. J was trimmed by 6 bases and V by 4 bases; bases with no gene match: 7. This CDR3 reads CASSPPGQGTQPQHF. In nucleotides, the CDR3 is TGCGCCAGCAGCCCTCCCGGACAGGGGACTCAGCCCCAGCATTTT.

CDR3 DNA: TGCAGTGTGGTGGACAGGGAGTCGTATGGCTCCTACAATGAGCAGTTCTTC. As protein: CSVVDRESYGSYNEQFF. The chain couples TRBV20-1 to TRBJ2-1; TRBD1 agrees at 8 bases. Germline V gene data show CDR1 as DFQATT and CDR2 as SNEGSKA (reference sequence). The ends lost 7 bases at V and 0 bases at J; junction bases unmatched: 14. This CDR3 is built from 17 residues.

This clonotype showed up just a few times. V gene TRBV5-1 combines with J gene TRBJ2-2; D gene ambiguous. Germline values: CDR1 SGHRS, CDR2 YFSETQ. V was trimmed by 3 bases and J by 1 base, leaving 10 bases between them. The CDR3 totals 15 residues. CDR3 in amino acids: CASSYRTGNTGELFF. CDR3 nucleotides: TGCGCCAGCAGCTATAGGACGGGGAACACCGGGGAGCTGTTTTTT.

This clonotype appeared many times. The chain links TRBV5-1 to TRBJ2-7, with D possibly TRBD2 on 5 matching bases. This CDR3 has 14 residues. CDR1 SGHRS and CDR2 YFSETQ come from the germline V gene. Between the trimmed V and J ends, which lost 5 bases and 2 bases, there was a span of 14 bases. The CDR3: CASSIERAAYEQYF. CDR3 nucleotides: TGCGCCAGCAGTATCGAGAGGGCAGCCTACGAGCAGTACTTC.

There are many counts of this clonotype. V is TRBV5-1 and J is TRBJ2-3; unclear D gene. CDR1 is SGHRS and CDR2 is YFSETQ in the germline V gene. The CDR3 runs to 13 residues. V was pared by 4 bases and J by 3 bases, with 9 bases between. CDR3: CASSPSRTDTQYF. The CDR3 region has the DNA TGCGCCAGCAGCCCAAGTCGGACAGATACGCAGTATTTT.

The chain employs TRBV6-2 or TRBV6-3 and TRBJ2-7; maybe TRBD2 (5 bases). Germline CDR1 reads MNHEY; CDR2 reads SVGEGT. CDR3 length: 16 residues. Trimming removed 0 bases at V and 0 bases at J, with 12 bases between. DNA of the CDR3: TGTGCCAGCAGTTACTCGAGTGCTCGGGACTCCTACGAGCAGTACGTC. Translation: CASSYSSARDSYEQYV.

This clonotype has a count of ten or more. This chain links TRBV7-3 with TRBJ2-5; the match to TRBD1 covers 8 bases. Germline trimming cut 2 bases from V and 0 bases from J; bases unmatched to any gene: 5. CDR3 size: 16 residues. CDR1 is SGHTA, CDR2 FQGTGA, per germline. As DNA, the CDR3 is TGTGCCAGCAGCTTAGTCGGACAGGGTAACCAAGAGACCCAGTACTTC. Amino acid sequence: CASSLVGQGNQETQYF.

This clonotype was seen only a few times. The rearrangement uses TRBV7-9 and TRBJ2-1, with D uncertain. The germline V gene encodes CDR1 SEHNR and CDR2 FQNEAQ (reference sequence). The CDR3 is made up of 17 amino acids. Trimming removed 5 bases from V and 0 bases from J, with 17 bases in between. This chain's CDR3 is CASSLRVRPSSYNEQFF. CDR3 nucleotides: TGTGCCAGCAGCCTACGGGTCAGGCCGAGCTCCTACAATGAGCAGTTCTTC.

CDR3 protein: CASSLGLAGPLTSTDTQYF. Written as DNA, the CDR3 is TGTGCCAGCAGCCTGGGACTAGCGGGGCCGCTAACTAGCACAGATACGCAGTATTTT. This sequence joins TRBV3-1 and TRBJ2-3, with 13 bases lining up with TRBD2. This CDR3 region has 19 residues. Per the germline V gene, CDR1 is LGHDT and CDR2 is YNNKEL (reference sequence). Losses at the gene ends were 4 bases for V and 0 bases for J; bases not matched to a gene: 10.

This clonotype showed up just a few times. The chain couples TRBV7-8 to TRBJ2-7; no clear D gene. The CDR3 spans 13 residues. The ends were cut back, 1 base at V and 6 bases at J, with 10 bases in the middle. CDR1 and CDR2 from the germline V gene are SGHVS and FQNEAQ. CDR3 protein: CASSLEAALEQYV. CDR3 DNA sequence: TGTGCCAGCAGCTTAGAAGCAGCGCTCGAGCAGTACGTC.

V and J are TRBV20-1 and TRBJ1-2, with 8 nucleotides matching TRBD1. V dropped 4 bases and J dropped 4; count of bases not matched to a gene: 5. CDR1 and CDR2 from the germline V gene are DFQATT and SNEGSKA (reference sequence). The CDR3 consists of 13 residues. CDR3 sequence reads: CSATMTGAYGYTF. The CDR3, as DNA: TGCAGTGCTACCATGACAGGGGCCTATGGCTACACCTTC.

At least ten counts were recorded for this clonotype. The V call is TRBV7-6, the J call TRBJ2-3, with D maybe TRBD2 (6 bases). Trimming left V 4 bases short and J 6 bases short, with 20 bases between. This CDR3 comprises 16 residues. The V gene's germline CDR1 is SGHVS and CDR2 FNYEAQ. CDR3 coding DNA: TGTGCCAGCAGCTCCCGCCCGGGACTGCGCGAGGATACGCAGTATTTT. Translated, it gives CASSSRPGLREDTQYF.

This clonotype was found many times. This chain links TRBV9 with TRBJ2-3, with 7 nucleotides matching TRBD1. Germline CDR1 is SGDLS and CDR2 is YYNGEE. The CDR3 length is 15 residues. J was trimmed by 4 bases and V by 3 bases; bases with no gene match: 8. The CDR3 nucleotides are TGTGCCAGCAGCGCCGTCACAGGGGCCCCAGATACGCAGTATTTT. Encoded protein: CASSAVTGAPDTQYF.

This clonotype occurred a few times. V is TRBV7-6 and J is TRBJ1-6; 7 nucleotides line up with TRBD1. The CDR3 extends over 14 amino acids. Per germline, CDR1 SGHVS and CDR2 FNYEAQ. Trimming cost V 5 bases and J 6 bases; bases outside gene matches: 4. CDR3 loop: CASSETGFNSPLHF. The CDR3 DNA is TGTGCCAGCAGCGAGACAGGGTTTAATTCACCCCTCCACTTT.

This chain joins TRBV29-1 and TRBJ2-3; D not resolved. Germline CDR1 and CDR2: SQVTM and ANQGSEA. With 7 bases removed from V and 6 bases from J, the gap between germline ends came to 11 bases. The CDR3 has 11 amino acids. The CDR3 bases are TGCAGCGGGCTGCGTAGGGATACGCAGTATTTT. It yields the protein CSGLRRDTQYF.

The sample holds a few counts of this clonotype. The chain joins TRBV11-2 to TRBJ2-2, with D unclear. V lost 6 bases and J 4 bases, leaving 15 bases between the germline ends. The CDR3 is 15 residues long. CDR1 and CDR2 from the germline V gene are SGHAT and FQNNGV. CDR3 sequence (DNA): TGTGCCAGCAGACCCCGGACCGTTTCCACCGGGGAGCTGTTTTTT. It yields the protein CASRPRTVSTGELFF. Full variable domain (remainder filled in from reference TRBV11-2 and TRBJ2-2): EAGVAQSPRYKIIEKRQSVAFWCNPISGHATLYWYQQILGQGPKLLIQFQNNGVVDDSQLPKDRFSAERLKGVDSTLKIQPAKLEDSAVYLCASRPRTVSTGELFFGEGSRLTVL.

This clonotype was observed a few times. V gene TRBV7-9 combines with J gene TRBJ2-7; D may be TRBD1 or TRBD2 (6 bases each). V gave up 1 base and J gave up 12 bases, with 16 bases separating them. From germline, CDR1 is SEHNR and CDR2 FQNEAQ (reference sequence). The CDR3 contains 13 residues. The CDR3, as DNA: TGTGCCAGCAGCTTAGACAGGGAGGATCTTCGGTACTTC. Translated, it gives CASSLDREDLRYF.

This clonotype was detected only a few times. J is TRBJ2-7 and V is TRBV4-2, with D possibly being TRBD2 (6 bases). Germline loops: CDR1 LGHNA, CDR2 YNFKEQ. The V gene lost 3 bases and the J gene lost 8 bases, with 14 bases spanning the gap. The CDR3 covers 13 residues. The CDR3 region is CASSQPNSGQQYF. The CDR3 nucleotides are TGTGCCAGCAGCCAGCCAAACAGCGGGCAGCAGTACTTC.

This clonotype occurred many times. This chain joins TRBV5-1 and TRBJ1-3, with a tentative D call TRBD1 (5 bases). V lost 4 bases, J lost 0 bases, and 17 bases lay in between. This CDR3 comprises 17 residues. Germline V gene data show CDR1 as SGHRS and CDR2 as YFSETQ. The CDR3 DNA follows: TGCGCCAGCAGCGCTGGACGACAGTTCTTCTCTGGAAACACCATATATTTT. This gives the protein CASSAGRQFFSGNTIYF. The complete variable domain, with remaining parts taken from reference TRBV5-1 and TRBJ1-3, reads KAGVTQTPRYLIKTRGQQVTLSCSPISGHRSVSWYQQTPGQGLQFLFEYFSETQRNKGNFPGRFSGRQFSNSRSEMNVSTLELGDSALYLCASSAGRQFFSGNTIYFGEGSWLTVV.

This clonotype was counted a few times. The chain combines TRBV5-1 with TRBJ2-3; 9 nucleotides agree with TRBD1. Germline CDR1 reads SGHRS; CDR2 reads YFSETQ. The V gene end was trimmed by 7 bases and the J gene end by 2 bases; junction bases not matched to a gene: 5. The CDR3 has 14 amino acids. The DNA of the CDR3 is TGCGCCAGCCGACAGGGGGTACCCACAGATACGCAGTATTTT. Translated, it gives CASRQGVPTDTQYF.

J is TRBJ1-5 and V is TRBV9, with 7 bases matching TRBD1. V gave up 4 bases and J gave up 4 bases; unmatched junction bases: 5. The length of the CDR3 is 14 residues. CDR1 is SGDLS and CDR2 is YYNGEE in the germline V gene. The CDR3 region is CASSRTGDNQPQHF. The CDR3, as DNA: TGTGCCAGCAGCCGAACAGGGGATAATCAGCCCCAGCATTTT.